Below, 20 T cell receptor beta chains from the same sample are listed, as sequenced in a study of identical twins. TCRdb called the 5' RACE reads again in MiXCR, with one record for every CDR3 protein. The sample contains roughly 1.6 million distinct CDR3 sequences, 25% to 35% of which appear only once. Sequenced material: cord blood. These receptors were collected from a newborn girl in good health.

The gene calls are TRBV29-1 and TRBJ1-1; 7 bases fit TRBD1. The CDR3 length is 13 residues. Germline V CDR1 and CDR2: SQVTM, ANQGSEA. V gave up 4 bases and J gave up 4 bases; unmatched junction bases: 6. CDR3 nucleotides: TGCAGCGTTGCCCGGGCAGGGGGCACTGAAGCTTTCTTT. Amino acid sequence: CSVARAGGTEAFF.

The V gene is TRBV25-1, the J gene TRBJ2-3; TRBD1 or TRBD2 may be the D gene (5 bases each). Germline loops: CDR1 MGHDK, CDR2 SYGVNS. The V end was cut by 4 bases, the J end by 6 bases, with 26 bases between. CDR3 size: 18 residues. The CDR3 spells CASSGVMGTTIELDTQYF. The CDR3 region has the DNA TGTGCCAGCAGTGGAGTTATGGGGACCACAATAGAGCTGGATACGCAGTATTTT. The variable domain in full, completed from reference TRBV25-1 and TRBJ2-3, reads EADIYQTPRYLVIGTGKKITLECSQTMGHDKMYWYQQDPGMELHLIHYSYGVNSTEKGDLSSESTVSRIRTEHFPLTLESARPSHTSQYLCASSGVMGTTIELDTQYFGPGTRLTVL.

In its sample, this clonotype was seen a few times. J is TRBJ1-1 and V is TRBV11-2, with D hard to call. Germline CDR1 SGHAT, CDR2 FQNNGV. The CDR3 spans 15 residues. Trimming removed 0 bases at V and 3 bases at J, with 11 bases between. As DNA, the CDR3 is TGTGCCAGCAGCTTAGAGTGGAGGTCGGACACTGAAGCTTTCTTT. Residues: CASSLEWRSDTEAFF. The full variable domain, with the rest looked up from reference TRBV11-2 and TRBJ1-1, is EAGVAQSPRYKIIEKRQSVAFWCNPISGHATLYWYQQILGQGPKLLIQFQNNGVVDDSQLPKDRFSAERLKGVDSTLKIQPAKLEDSAVYLCASSLEWRSDTEAFFGQGTRLTVV.

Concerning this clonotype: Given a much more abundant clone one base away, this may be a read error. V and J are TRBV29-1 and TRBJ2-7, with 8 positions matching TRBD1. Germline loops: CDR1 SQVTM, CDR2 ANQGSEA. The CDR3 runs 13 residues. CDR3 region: CSARTGLSYEQSF. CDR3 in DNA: TGCAGCGCACGGACAGGGCTCTCCTACGAGCAGTCCTTC.

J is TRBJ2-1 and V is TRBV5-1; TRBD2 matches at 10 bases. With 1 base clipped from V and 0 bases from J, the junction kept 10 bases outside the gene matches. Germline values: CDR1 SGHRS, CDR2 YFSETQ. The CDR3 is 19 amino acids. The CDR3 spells CASSLLGFSGRHSYNEQFF. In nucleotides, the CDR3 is TGCGCCAGCAGCTTGTTGGGATTTAGCGGGAGGCACTCCTACAATGAGCAGTTCTTC.

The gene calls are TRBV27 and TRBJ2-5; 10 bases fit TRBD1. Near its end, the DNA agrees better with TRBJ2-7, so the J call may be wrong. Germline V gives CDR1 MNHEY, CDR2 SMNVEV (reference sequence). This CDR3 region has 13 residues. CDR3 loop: CASSWDRGFEQYF. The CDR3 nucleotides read TGTGCCAGCAGTTGGGACAGGGGTTTCGAGCAGTACTTC.

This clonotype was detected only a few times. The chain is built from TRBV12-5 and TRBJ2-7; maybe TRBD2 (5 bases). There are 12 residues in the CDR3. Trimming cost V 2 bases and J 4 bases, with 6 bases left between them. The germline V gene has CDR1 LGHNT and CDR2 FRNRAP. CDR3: CASGLKRYEQYF. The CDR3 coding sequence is TGTGCTAGTGGTTTGAAGCGGTACGAGCAGTACTTC.

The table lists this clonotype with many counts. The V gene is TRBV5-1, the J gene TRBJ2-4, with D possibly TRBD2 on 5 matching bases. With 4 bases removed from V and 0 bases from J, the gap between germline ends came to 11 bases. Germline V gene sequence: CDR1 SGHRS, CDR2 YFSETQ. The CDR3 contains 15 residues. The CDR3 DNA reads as TGCGCCAGCAGCAGGGAAGGACTAGCCAAAAACATTCAGTACTTC. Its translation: CASSREGLAKNIQYF.

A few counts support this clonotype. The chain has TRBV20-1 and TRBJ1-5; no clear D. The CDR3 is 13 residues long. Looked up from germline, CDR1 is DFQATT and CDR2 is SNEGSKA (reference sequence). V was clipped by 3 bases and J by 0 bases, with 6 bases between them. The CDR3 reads CSASPSSNQPQHF. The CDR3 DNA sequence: TGCAGTGCTAGCCCGAGTAGCAATCAGCCCCAGCATTTT.

CDR3 bases: TGCAGTGCTAGAGATTGGGGGGGGAGCTCCTACAATGAGCAGTACTTC. This encodes CSARDWGGSSYNEQYF. The genes are TRBV20-1 and TRBJ2-1; 7 bases agree with TRBD2. The J call may be wrong; the DNA end is better matched by TRBJ2-7. The germline gives CDR1 DFQATT, CDR2 SNEGSKA (reference sequence). The CDR3 is 16 residues long.

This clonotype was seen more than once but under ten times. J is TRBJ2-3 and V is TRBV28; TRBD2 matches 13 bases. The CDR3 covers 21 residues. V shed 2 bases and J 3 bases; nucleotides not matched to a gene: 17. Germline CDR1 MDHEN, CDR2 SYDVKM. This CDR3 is CASSLPLYARTSGRITDTQYF. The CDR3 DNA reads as TGTGCCAGCAGTTTACCCCTATACGCCCGGACTAGCGGGAGAATTACAGATACGCAGTATTTT. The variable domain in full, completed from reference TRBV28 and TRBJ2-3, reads DVKVTQSSRYLVKRTGEKVFLECVQDMDHENMFWYRQDPGLGLRLIYFSYDVKMKEKGDIPEGYSVSREKKERFSLILESASTNQTSMYLCASSLPLYARTSGRITDTQYFGPGTRLTVL.

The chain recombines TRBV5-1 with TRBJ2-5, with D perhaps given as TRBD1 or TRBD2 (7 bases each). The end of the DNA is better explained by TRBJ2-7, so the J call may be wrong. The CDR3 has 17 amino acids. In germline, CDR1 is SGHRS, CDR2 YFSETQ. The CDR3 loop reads CASSKTSKQGTSYEQYF. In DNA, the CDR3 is TGCGCCAGCAGCAAGACTAGCAAACAGGGGACTTCCTACGAGCAGTACTTC.

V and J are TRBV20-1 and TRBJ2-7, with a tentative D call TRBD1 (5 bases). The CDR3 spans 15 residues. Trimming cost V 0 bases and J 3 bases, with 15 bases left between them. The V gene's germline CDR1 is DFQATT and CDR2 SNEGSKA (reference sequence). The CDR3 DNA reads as TGCAGTGCTAGAGATAATCGTCGACAGCTCTACGAGCAGTACTTC. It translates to CSARDNRRQLYEQYF.

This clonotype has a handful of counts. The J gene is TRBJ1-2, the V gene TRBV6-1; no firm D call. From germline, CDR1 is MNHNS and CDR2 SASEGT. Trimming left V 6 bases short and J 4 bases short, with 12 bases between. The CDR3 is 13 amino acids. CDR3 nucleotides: TGTGCCAGCAGCCTCGACCCCGTCTATGGCTACACCTTC. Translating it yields CASSLDPVYGYTF.

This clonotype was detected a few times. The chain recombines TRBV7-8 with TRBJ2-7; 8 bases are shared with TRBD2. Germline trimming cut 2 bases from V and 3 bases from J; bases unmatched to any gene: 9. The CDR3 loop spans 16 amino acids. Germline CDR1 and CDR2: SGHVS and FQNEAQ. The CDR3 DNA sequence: TGTGCCAGCAGCTTACAGGCGGGAGGAACCCACTACGAGCAGTACTTC. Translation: CASSLQAGGTHYEQYF.

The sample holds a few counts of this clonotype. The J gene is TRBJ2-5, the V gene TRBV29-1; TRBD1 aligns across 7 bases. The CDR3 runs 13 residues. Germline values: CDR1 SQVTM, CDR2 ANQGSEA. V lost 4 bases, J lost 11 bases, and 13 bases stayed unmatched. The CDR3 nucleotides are TGCAGCGTTGTAGACAGGGTGGACAATGAGCAGTACTTC. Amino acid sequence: CSVVDRVDNEQYF.

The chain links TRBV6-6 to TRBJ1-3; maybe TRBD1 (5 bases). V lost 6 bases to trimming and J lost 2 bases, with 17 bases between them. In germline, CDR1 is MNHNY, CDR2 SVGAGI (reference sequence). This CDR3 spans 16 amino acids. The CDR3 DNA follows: TGTGCCAGCAGCTCCCCAGGGAGTGGGACTGGAAACACCATATATTTT. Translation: CASSSPGSGTGNTIYF.

The CDR3 DNA reads as TGTGCCAGCAGCCAAGATTGGACAGCTTCTCGGGGTGGCTACACCTTC. It encodes CASSQDWTASRGGYTF. The chain couples TRBV3-1 to TRBJ1-2, with D possibly TRBD1 on 6 matching bases. V lost 0 bases and J 7 bases, leaving 18 bases between the germline ends. The CDR3 runs 16 residues. Germline-derived CDR1 and CDR2 are LGHDT and YNNKEL (reference sequence).

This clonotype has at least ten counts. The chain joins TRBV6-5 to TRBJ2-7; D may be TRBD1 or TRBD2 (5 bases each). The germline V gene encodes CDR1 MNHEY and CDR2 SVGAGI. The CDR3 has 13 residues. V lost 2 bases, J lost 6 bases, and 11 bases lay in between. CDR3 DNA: TGTGCCAGCAGTTACGACACGGGACGCGAGCAGTACTTC. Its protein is CASSYDTGREQYF.

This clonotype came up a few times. The CDR3 protein is CASSESAGGTDTQYF. The CDR3 nucleotides read TGTGCCAGCAGTGAATCAGCGGGAGGGACCGATACGCAGTATTTT. The V gene is TRBV25-1, the J gene TRBJ2-3; 10 nucleotides match TRBD2. The CDR3 length is 15 residues. Unmatched junction bases numbered 4, after V lost 1 base and J lost 6 bases. In germline, CDR1 is MGHDK, CDR2 SYGVNS.